This T cell receptor (beta chain) was obtained from a study of cytomegalovirus exposure and HLA in healthy donors. Trimming at V came to 0 bases and at J to 8 bases, leaving 3 bases not matched to a gene. From germline, CDR1 is MRHNA and CDR2 SNTAGT. This CDR3 is 15 amino acids long. General observations from the study: The productive fraction for most TCR beta V segments was about 87% or about 30% in an earlier analysis. Common viral pathogens seemed to be connected with several of the most significant clusters, according to a later analysis. Of the V segments, some could not be distinguished, including TRBV6-2 and TRBV6-3, and were excluded.

Use of 60 Vbeta and 13 Jbeta primers characterized the PCR. The data were produced by immunoSEQ multiplex PCR, yet TCRdb's version contains in-frame clones alone and is incomplete. Among over 200,000 clones listed, almost 80% were seen once. Among the donors, all were healthy bone marrow donors. Of note for this clone: Its antigen remains unknown.

The sample comprised PBMCs. The source is a male donor in good health and CMV-seronegative. J is TRBJ2-1 and V is TRBV6-4, with TRBD2 identical over 11 bases. The CDR3, as DNA: TGTGCCAGCAGTGACTCAGGGACTAGCGGCGATGAGCAGTTCTTC. As protein: CASSDSGTSGDEQFF.